This is a list of T cell receptor beta chains from one sample in a study of OX40 agonist ivuxolimab in advanced cancers. Repertoires were generated with immunoSEQ multiplex PCR, while TCRdb's copy carries only in-frame clones and drops some. This table holds around 90,000 clones, 92% found once. The sample consisted of CD4+ or CD8+ T cells sorted from blood, taken in a trial of the OX40 agonist ivuxolimab. The receptors originated from an adult with an advanced solid tumor such as melanoma, head and neck, liver or kidney cancer. Both conserved end residues are part of each CDR3. Each record gives: V gene, CDR3 length, D gene, clone size, J gene, CDR3 DNA, CDR3 protein. The D gene is left open where the match is weak. Clone size appears in some rows only: once, few, many, or a class for an expanded clone.

v_call: TRBV2
cdr3_length: 15
d_call: NA
clone_size: once
j_call: TRBJ1-2
cdr3_nt: TGTGCCAGTACCAGAACGGCCACAGGCCGGTATGGCTACACCTTC
cdr3_aa: CASTRTATGRYGYTF

v_call: TRBV11-3
cdr3_length: 14
d_call: TRBD2
clone_size: once
j_call: TRBJ2-1
cdr3_nt: TGTGCCAGCAGCTTAGAGGGCGGGAGGAATGAGCAGTTCTTC
cdr3_aa: CASSLEGGRNEQFF

v_call: TRBV11-2
cdr3_length: 12
d_call: NA
clone_size: few
j_call: TRBJ2-5
cdr3_nt: TGTGCCAGCCGGGACTCCCAAGAGACCCAGTACTTC
cdr3_aa: CASRDSQETQYF

v_call: TRBV11-3
cdr3_length: 15
d_call: NA
clone_size: NA
j_call: TRBJ1-1
cdr3_nt: TGTGCCAGCAGCTTAGATGGCAAGACCGGAGGGCGAGCTTTCTTT
cdr3_aa: CASSLDGKTGGRAFF

v_call: TRBV7-6
cdr3_length: 16
d_call: NA
clone_size: NA
j_call: TRBJ2-7
cdr3_nt: TGTGCCAGCAGCTTAGGTGGTAGAGGGGGGAACTACGAGCAGTACTTC
cdr3_aa: CASSLGGRGGNYEQYF

v_call: TRBV7-8
cdr3_length: 13
d_call: TRBD2
clone_size: NA
j_call: TRBJ2-1
cdr3_nt: TGTGCCAGCAGCTTAGGGGAGGGTAGAGAGCAGTTCTTC
cdr3_aa: CASSLGEGREQFF

v_call: TRBV21-1
cdr3_length: 16
d_call: NA
clone_size: NA
j_call: TRBJ2-2
cdr3_nt: TGTGCCAGCAGCCCAGTGGAGCCCAAGGGCACCGGGGAGCTGTTTTTT
cdr3_aa: CASSPVEPKGTGELFF

v_call: TRBV5-1
cdr3_length: 15
d_call: NA
clone_size: NA
j_call: TRBJ2-5
cdr3_nt: TGCGCCAGCAGCCCTGGAGCGCTAGCGAGACAGACCCAGTACTTC
cdr3_aa: CASSPGALARQTQYF

v_call: TRBV28
cdr3_length: 14
d_call: TRBD1
clone_size: NA
j_call: TRBJ1-1
cdr3_nt: TGTGCCAGCAGTTTGGGGACAGGGGGCACTGAAGCTTTCTTT
cdr3_aa: CASSLGTGGTEAFF

v_call: TRBV18
cdr3_length: 15
d_call: NA
clone_size: NA
j_call: TRBJ1-1
cdr3_nt: TGTGCCAGCTCACCACCGGCTGTGCAGAACACTGAAGCTTTCTTT
cdr3_aa: CASSPPAVQNTEAFF

v_call: TRBV7-2
cdr3_length: 13
d_call: NA
clone_size: NA
j_call: TRBJ2-2
cdr3_nt: TGTGCCAGCAGCGGGGACTTATCCGGGGAGCTGTTTTTT
cdr3_aa: CASSGDLSGELFF

v_call: TRBV18
cdr3_length: 14
d_call: NA
clone_size: NA
j_call: TRBJ1-1
cdr3_nt: TGTGCCAGCTCACGATCGACGGAGAACACTGAAGCTTTCTTT
cdr3_aa: CASSRSTENTEAFF

v_call: TRBV25-1
cdr3_length: 12
d_call: NA
clone_size: once
j_call: TRBJ1-2
cdr3_nt: TGTGCCAGCAGTGCGGCAGCCTCAGGCTACACCTTC
cdr3_aa: CASSAAASGYTF

v_call: TRBV10-2
cdr3_length: 14
d_call: NA
clone_size: NA
j_call: TRBJ2-7
cdr3_nt: TGCGCCAGAGCTAAGGGGGATATCACCTACGAGCAGTACTTC
cdr3_aa: CARAKGDITYEQYF

v_call: TRBV15
cdr3_length: 18
d_call: NA
clone_size: NA
j_call: TRBJ2-7
cdr3_nt: TGTGCCACCAGCAGTCGAAGATCCGGATCGAGGGCCTCCTACGAGCAGTACTTC
cdr3_aa: CATSSRRSGSRASYEQYF

v_call: TRBV19
cdr3_length: 13
d_call: NA
clone_size: NA
j_call: TRBJ2-3
cdr3_nt: TGTGCCAGTAGTATATCTCTGCGGGAAACGCAGTATTTT
cdr3_aa: CASSISLRETQYF

v_call: TRBV6-5
cdr3_length: 15
d_call: TRBD1
clone_size: NA
j_call: TRBJ2-7
cdr3_nt: TGTGCCAGCAGGGGGGAGACAGGGGGCTCCTACGAGCAGTACTTC
cdr3_aa: CASRGETGGSYEQYF

v_call: TRBV5-4
cdr3_length: 16
d_call: TRBD1
clone_size: NA
j_call: TRBJ1-2
cdr3_nt: TGTGCCAGCAGCTCTAAAGACGGGACAGGGAGTTGGGGCTACACCTTC
cdr3_aa: CASSSKDGTGSWGYTF

v_call: TRBV28
cdr3_length: 14
d_call: NA
clone_size: NA
j_call: TRBJ2-2
cdr3_nt: TGTGCCAGCACGGGGGCGCCCACCACCGGGGAGCTGTTTTTT
cdr3_aa: CASTGAPTTGELFF

v_call: TRBV7-9
cdr3_length: 12
d_call: NA
clone_size: NA
j_call: TRBJ2-2
cdr3_nt: TGTGCCAGCAGATCGGGTAGCGGGGAGCTGTTTTTT
cdr3_aa: CASRSGSGELFF

v_call: TRBV5-1
cdr3_length: 16
d_call: TRBD1
clone_size: NA
j_call: TRBJ2-2
cdr3_nt: TGCGCCAGCAGCTTCGGAGGACAGGGAAGCACCGGGGAGCTGTTTTTT
cdr3_aa: CASSFGGQGSTGELFF

v_call: TRBV28
cdr3_length: 12
d_call: NA
clone_size: NA
j_call: TRBJ2-3
cdr3_nt: TGTGCCAGCAGAACCGGGACCCCTAGATGGTATTTT
cdr3_aa: CASRTGTPRWYF

v_call: TRBV28
cdr3_length: 14
d_call: NA
clone_size: NA
j_call: TRBJ1-2
cdr3_nt: TGTGCCAACAGTAAGGAAGGGAGCAGTTTGTTCTACACCTTC
cdr3_aa: CANSKEGSSLFYTF

v_call: TRBV19
cdr3_length: 12
d_call: NA
clone_size: NA
j_call: TRBJ1-5
cdr3_nt: TGTGCTACCGGCCAGACAGGTCAGCCCCAGCATTTT
cdr3_aa: CATGQTGQPQHF

v_call: TRBV11-2
cdr3_length: 13
d_call: TRBD2
clone_size: NA
j_call: TRBJ2-7
cdr3_nt: TGTGCCAGCAGCTTACCTAGCGGGGGCGAGCAGTACTTC
cdr3_aa: CASSLPSGGEQYF

v_call: TRBV6-1
cdr3_length: 13
d_call: NA
clone_size: few
j_call: TRBJ1-5
cdr3_nt: TGTGCCAGCAGTGAATTTGGGGCTCAGCCCCAGCATTTT
cdr3_aa: CASSEFGAQPQHF

v_call: TRBV6-6
cdr3_length: 16
d_call: TRBD1
clone_size: NA
j_call: TRBJ1-5
cdr3_nt: TGTGCCAGCAGCTCCCCCCAGGGGGCGGGGAATCAGCCCCAGCATTTT
cdr3_aa: CASSSPQGAGNQPQHF

v_call: TRBV5-6
cdr3_length: 14
d_call: NA
clone_size: NA
j_call: TRBJ1-4
cdr3_nt: TGTGCCAGCAGCTTGGTGGGGGCTAATGAAAAACTGTTTTTT
cdr3_aa: CASSLVGANEKLFF

v_call: TRBV5-1
cdr3_length: 14
d_call: NA
clone_size: NA
j_call: TRBJ2-5
cdr3_nt: TGCGCCAGCAGCCCCGGACAGTCGGGAGAGACCCAGTACTTC
cdr3_aa: CASSPGQSGETQYF

v_call: TRBV7-2
cdr3_length: 14
d_call: TRBD2
clone_size: NA
j_call: TRBJ2-7
cdr3_nt: TGTGCCAGCAGCCCTGGACTAGCGGCAAGCGAGCAGTACTTC
cdr3_aa: CASSPGLAASEQYF

v_call: TRBV6-5
cdr3_length: 13
d_call: NA
clone_size: NA
j_call: TRBJ2-7
cdr3_nt: TGTGCCAGCAGACCGGGACAACCCACCCCTCAGTACTTC
cdr3_aa: CASRPGQPTPQYF

v_call: TRBV28
cdr3_length: 12
d_call: NA
clone_size: NA
j_call: TRBJ1-1
cdr3_nt: TGTGCCAGCAGTCGGGGGTACACTGAAGCTTTCTTT
cdr3_aa: CASSRGYTEAFF

v_call: TRBV5-5
cdr3_length: 15
d_call: TRBD2
clone_size: NA
j_call: TRBJ2-1
cdr3_nt: TGTGCCAGCAGCTTAACTAGCGAATCCTATATAGAGCAGTTCTTC
cdr3_aa: CASSLTSESYIEQFF

v_call: TRBV2
cdr3_length: 14
d_call: TRBD1
clone_size: NA
j_call: TRBJ1-4
cdr3_nt: TGTGCCAGCAGCGCCGGGACAGGGGATGAAAAACTGTTTTTT
cdr3_aa: CASSAGTGDEKLFF

v_call: TRBV18
cdr3_length: 14
d_call: NA
clone_size: once
j_call: TRBJ2-1
cdr3_nt: TGTGCCAGCTCACCTCCCCCCGGCTACAATGAGCAGTTCTTC
cdr3_aa: CASSPPPGYNEQFF

v_call: TRBV27
cdr3_length: 16
d_call: NA
clone_size: NA
j_call: TRBJ2-5
cdr3_nt: TGTGCCAGCAGTTTAAGTTGGGGGACGGGGCAAGAGACCCAGTACTTC
cdr3_aa: CASSLSWGTGQETQYF

v_call: TRBV18
cdr3_length: 13
d_call: NA
clone_size: NA
j_call: TRBJ1-4
cdr3_nt: TGTGCCAGCTCACCGGGGGTTGATGAAAAACTGTTTTTT
cdr3_aa: CASSPGVDEKLFF

v_call: TRBV28
cdr3_length: 14
d_call: NA
clone_size: NA
j_call: TRBJ2-7
cdr3_nt: TGTGCCAGCACCCTCAGGGGCCCCCCCGCCGAGCAGTACTTC
cdr3_aa: CASTLRGPPAEQYF

v_call: TRBV18
cdr3_length: 14
d_call: NA
clone_size: NA
j_call: TRBJ2-1
cdr3_nt: TGTGCCAGCTCTCCCCCCGGGCAGCGCAATGAGCAGTTCTTC
cdr3_aa: CASSPPGQRNEQFF

v_call: TRBV5-8
cdr3_length: 15
d_call: TRBD1
clone_size: NA
j_call: TRBJ2-1
cdr3_nt: TGTGCCAGCAGCTCCCGACAGGGGAGGTCTCATGAGCAGTTCTTC
cdr3_aa: CASSSRQGRSHEQFF

v_call: TRBV28
cdr3_length: 11
d_call: NA
clone_size: NA
j_call: TRBJ1-3
cdr3_nt: TGTGCCAGCCTTTCAGGAAACACCATATATTTT
cdr3_aa: CASLSGNTIYF

v_call: TRBV7-9
cdr3_length: 17
d_call: NA
clone_size: NA
j_call: TRBJ1-3
cdr3_nt: TGTGCCAGCAGCTGGGACCGGGGCGCCGAACGGGGAAACACCATATATTTT
cdr3_aa: CASSWDRGAERGNTIYF

v_call: TRBV7-2
cdr3_length: 12
d_call: NA
clone_size: NA
j_call: TRBJ2-7
cdr3_nt: TGTGCCAGCAGCTTATCAGGCTACGAGCAGTACTTC
cdr3_aa: CASSLSGYEQYF

v_call: TRBV5-4
cdr3_length: 13
d_call: NA
clone_size: NA
j_call: TRBJ2-3
cdr3_nt: TGTGCCAGCAGCAGAGACAGCACAGATACGCAGTATTTT
cdr3_aa: CASSRDSTDTQYF

v_call: TRBV5-5
cdr3_length: 16
d_call: TRBD1
clone_size: NA
j_call: TRBJ2-4
cdr3_nt: TGTGCCAGCAGCTTGTGGACAGGGTTAACCAAAAACATTCAGTACTTC
cdr3_aa: CASSLWTGLTKNIQYF

v_call: TRBV9
cdr3_length: 14
d_call: NA
clone_size: NA
j_call: TRBJ2-7
cdr3_nt: TGTGCCAGCAGCGCGGGCGGTCTAGTAAACGAGCAGTACTTC
cdr3_aa: CASSAGGLVNEQYF

v_call: TRBV6-6
cdr3_length: 13
d_call: NA
clone_size: NA
j_call: TRBJ2-7
cdr3_nt: TGTGCCAGCACCACGGACGGGTCCTACGAGCAGTACTTC
cdr3_aa: CASTTDGSYEQYF

v_call: TRBV25-1
cdr3_length: 14
d_call: NA
clone_size: once
j_call: TRBJ2-2
cdr3_nt: TGTGCCAGCAGTGAATCCCTGACAATTGGGGAGCTGTTTTTT
cdr3_aa: CASSESLTIGELFF

v_call: TRBV14
cdr3_length: 12
d_call: NA
clone_size: NA
j_call: TRBJ2-5
cdr3_nt: TGTGCCAGCAGCCATCCCCCGGGCCTCCAGTACTTC
cdr3_aa: CASSHPPGLQYF

v_call: TRBV19
cdr3_length: 15
d_call: NA
clone_size: NA
j_call: TRBJ1-4
cdr3_nt: TGTGCCAGTAGTTGGGGGCCCCGAGGGGGTGAAAAACTGTTTTTT
cdr3_aa: CASSWGPRGGEKLFF